This TCR beta chain stems from a study of blood T cell repertoires in COVID-19. Whole-study context: Samples of COVID-19 (acute and convalescent) were obtained from the United States, Italy and Spain. Sample material is recorded as cDNA or gDNA derived from T cells, B-cell-depleted T cells, or PBMCs.

As processed by the authors: Nucleated cell number was recorded as an estimate derived from reference gene primer amplification. The repertoire was sequenced with immunoSEQ multiplex PCR; TCRdb's copy has only in-frame clones and lacks some. The DNA was the basis for D and trimming; V, J and clone size are from that table. Found here are a few hundred thousand clones, under 90% of them singletons; the top ten hold about 4%. The CDR3 sequence is 14 residues long. Trimming removed 2 bases from V and 10 bases from J, with 16 bases in between. Germline lookup yields CDR1 SGDLS and CDR2 YYNGEE. This clone came up a few times.

The receptor comes from a man aged 30-40 years with acute COVID-19. The source material was PBMCs or T cells enriched from blood (not recorded which). J is TRBJ2-1 and V is TRBV9; D perhaps matches TRBD2 (6 bases). The CDR3 DNA is TGTGCCAGCAGCGTCCTGACTAGTCCGAAGGAGCAGTTCTTC. It yields the protein CASSVLTSPKEQFF.